This TCR beta chain emerged from a study of blood T cell repertoires in COVID-19. Generated by immunoSEQ multiplex PCR, the TCRdb table keeps only in-frame clones and is missing some. The table shows about 210,000 clones, with roughly 77% occurring only once. The V and J ends lost 2 bases and 3 bases respectively, with 10 bases between them. The CDR3 is made up of 13 amino acids. The germline CDR1 and CDR2 sequences are GTSNPN and SVGIG (reference sequence). What the recovered Cohort 3 donors had was two negative PCRs, clearance, or symptom resolution. The origin of this receptor is a man aged 40-50 years who had recovered from COVID-19. The specimen sequenced was PBMCs or T cells enriched from blood (not recorded which). This chain uses TRBV30 with TRBJ1-2; D is undetermined. The CDR3 here is CAWSRTEYYGYTF. CDR3 nucleotides: TGTGCCTGGAGTAGAACTGAGTACTATGGCTACACCTTC.